This entry lists 10 T cell receptor beta chains sequenced from one sample in a study of OX40 agonist ivuxolimab in advanced cancers. Libraries were prepared by immunoSEQ multiplex PCR; TCRdb keeps only in-frame clonotypes and omits some of them. The sample has 45,000 to 65,000 clones; 79% are singletons. The sample here was CD4+ or CD8+ T cells sorted from blood, taken in a trial of the OX40 agonist ivuxolimab. Receptors originate from an adult with an advanced solid tumor such as melanoma, head and neck, liver or kidney cancer.

CDR3 amino acids: CASSQDTGTGANVLTF. DNA for the CDR3: TGCGCCAGCAGCCAAGATACTGGGACTGGGGCCAACGTCCTGACTTTC. V usage is TRBV4-1 and J usage is TRBJ2-6; D ambiguous. Trimming pared 0 bases from V and 2 bases from J, leaving 8 bases between. Germline values: CDR1 MGHRA, CDR2 YSYEKL. This CDR3 spans 16 amino acids.

This sequence joins TRBV19 and TRBJ2-5; perhaps TRBD2 as D (5 bases). The V gene's germline CDR1 is LNHDA and CDR2 SQIVND (reference sequence). The CDR3 length is 13 residues. V was cut by 5 bases and J by 5 bases, with 12 bases left in between. Here the CDR3 reads CASSRGSRETQYF. Here the CDR3 DNA reads TGTGCCAGTAGTCGGGGTAGCCGGGAGACCCAGTACTTC.

The CDR3 spells CASSIMRGGFYEQFF. The CDR3 nucleotides read TGTGCCAGTAGTATAATGAGGGGGGGCTTCTATGAGCAGTTCTTC. The V gene is TRBV19, the J gene TRBJ2-1, with TRBD2 as a possible D gene (7 bases). V lost 2 bases and J lost 8, with 16 bases in between. This CDR3 region has 15 residues. In germline, CDR1 is LNHDA, CDR2 SQIVND (reference sequence).

This clone has just one count. The chain combines TRBV4-1 with TRBJ1-5; the D gene is possibly TRBD1 (6 bases). Germline CDR1 MGHRA, CDR2 YSYEKL. Trimming stripped 0 bases from V and 9 bases from J, with 15 bases between. This CDR3 region has 15 residues. The CDR3 bases are TGCGCCAGCAGCCAAGAGGCCTGGGGGGGGCGGCCCCAGCATTTT. Translation: CASSQEAWGGRPQHF.

The chain combines TRBV2 with TRBJ2-3; 8 bases are a match to TRBD1. Germline lookup yields CDR1 SNHLY and CDR2 FYNNEI. The CDR3 is 16 residues long. Trimming took 5 bases from V and 5 from J; bases not matched to a gene: 12. The CDR3 DNA reads TGTGCCAGCAGTCGGGACAGGCCCCGTGAGGGAGATACGCAGTATTTT. It translates to CASSRDRPREGDTQYF.

The V and J genes are TRBV6-4 and TRBJ1-4, with 7 bases identical to TRBD1. Germline CDR1 is MRHNA and CDR2 is SNTAGT. V shed 7 bases, J shed 2 bases, and the junction held 22 bases outside the gene matches. CDR3 length: 20 amino acids. The CDR3 nucleotides are TGTGCCAGCACCTCGAGGGGAAGGGTGGACAGGATAGCGACTAATGAAAAACTGTTTTTT. This sequence encodes CASTSRGRVDRIATNEKLFF.

The V and J genes are TRBV7-2 and TRBJ2-1; D might be TRBD2 (7 bases). In germline, CDR1 is SGHTA, CDR2 FQGNSA. The V and J ends lost 1 base and 0 bases respectively, with 16 bases between them. The CDR3 is made up of 18 amino acids. The CDR3 protein is CASSLGGGGPSSYNEQFF. The CDR3 DNA reads as TGTGCCAGCAGCTTAGGGGGCGGGGGCCCTAGCTCCTACAATGAGCAGTTCTTC.

The chain couples TRBV11-3 to TRBJ1-1, with D maybe TRBD1 (5 bases). V lost 2 bases and J lost 0, with 13 bases in between. CDR3 length equals 16 residues. CDR1 is SGHNT and CDR2 is YENEEA in the germline V gene. Here the CDR3 reads CASSLTARAMNTEAFF. Here the CDR3 DNA reads TGTGCCAGCAGCTTAACTGCCAGGGCTATGAACACTGAAGCTTTCTTT. Together with reference TRBV11-3 and TRBJ1-1, the CDR3 gives the full variable domain: EAGVVQSPRYKIIEKKQPVAFWCNPISGHNTLYWYLQNLGQGPELLIRYENEEAVDDSQLPKDRFSAERLKGVDSTLKIQPAELGDSAVYLCASSLTARAMNTEAFFGQGTRLTVV.

The chain uses TRBV7-9 and TRBJ2-2, with D possibly being TRBD1 (6 bases). The CDR3 length is 15 residues. V shed 6 bases and J shed 4 bases, with 15 bases lying between them. In germline, CDR1 is SEHNR, CDR2 FQNEAQ (reference sequence). The CDR3 DNA sequence: TGTGCCAGCAGAGGCGGACAGAGCCTCACCGGGGAGCTGTTTTTT. Its protein is CASRGGQSLTGELFF.

V gene TRBV28 combines with J gene TRBJ1-5, with D unresolved. Germline V gives CDR1 MDHEN, CDR2 SYDVKM. The CDR3 extends over 13 amino acids. V lost 2 bases and J lost 1, with 3 bases in between. This CDR3 reads CASSLESNQPQHF. In nucleotides, the CDR3 is TGTGCCAGCAGTTTAGAGAGCAATCAGCCCCAGCATTTT.